This T cell receptor beta chain was captured by sequencing in a study of T-cell reconstitution after alpha-beta-depleted transplantation in children. The study, taken as a whole, reports: Several patients had high TCRbeta diversity at day 60; it came from surviving recipient T cells and thymic progenitors. Counts and diversity of T cells one year after transplant came mostly from newly produced T cells. Several hundred expanded graft clones reportedly gave rise to the alpha-beta T cells present about two months after transplant.

The CDR3 totals 16 residues. CDR1 is KGHDR and CDR2 is SFDVKD in the germline V gene. V was trimmed by 4 bases and J by 4 bases, leaving 17 bases between them. A library of TCRbeta sequences, prepared with unique molecular identifiers, was generated. MiXCR, run by TCRdb on the PCR reads, gives a single entry per CDR3 protein. This table has 100,000 or so distinct CDR3 sequences, less than 25% appearing once. On this clonotype itself: As yet, its antigen is unknown.

This specimen consisted of PBMCs, obtained before TCRalphabeta/CD19-depleted stem cell transplant. The origin of this receptor is a boy aged 2-9 years with acute lymphoblastic leukemia, due to receive a stem cell transplant. The rearrangement links TRBV24-1 to TRBJ2-3; possibly TRBD2 for D (5 bases). The CDR3 coding sequence is TGTGCCACCAGTGACCGACCGCTAGGCGGGCCAGATACGCAGTATTTT. Translated, it gives CATSDRPLGGPDTQYF.